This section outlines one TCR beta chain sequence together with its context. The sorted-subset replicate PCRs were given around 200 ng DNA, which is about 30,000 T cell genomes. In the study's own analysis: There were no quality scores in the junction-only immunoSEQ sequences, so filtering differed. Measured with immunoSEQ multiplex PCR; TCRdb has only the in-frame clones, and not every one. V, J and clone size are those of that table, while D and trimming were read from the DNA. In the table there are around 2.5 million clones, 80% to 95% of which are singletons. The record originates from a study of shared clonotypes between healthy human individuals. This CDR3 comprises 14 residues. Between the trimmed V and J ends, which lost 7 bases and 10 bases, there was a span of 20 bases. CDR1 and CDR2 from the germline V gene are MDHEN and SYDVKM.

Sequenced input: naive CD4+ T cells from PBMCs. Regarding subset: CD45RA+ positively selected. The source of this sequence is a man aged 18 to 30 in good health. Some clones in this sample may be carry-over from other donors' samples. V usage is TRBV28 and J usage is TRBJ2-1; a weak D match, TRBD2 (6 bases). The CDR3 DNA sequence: TGTGCCAGCACCAAACCCAGCGGGCTCATAGAGCAGTTCTTC. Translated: CASTKPSGLIEQFF.